The 20 T cell receptor beta chains below come from one sample, sequenced in a study of beta chain features in type 1 diabetes. The study reverse transcribed the entire isolated RNA, so it sequenced expressed TCRB transcripts. Libraries were prepared by immunoSEQ multiplex PCR; TCRdb keeps only in-frame clonotypes and omits some of them. In the table there are about 390,000 clones, over 8.5% of which are singletons. For these TCRs, the target antigens are not known. General study findings and limits: The study found moderately but significantly shorter TCRB CDR3s in all four CD4+ subsets of Type 1 diabetes patients.

The sample comprised central memory CD4+ T cells from blood. Receptors originate from a man aged 25-45 years with type 1 diabetes.

Ten or more counts support this clone. The chain employs TRBV14 and TRBJ2-7; no reliable D call. CDR3 length: 12 residues. The V gene lost 0 bases and the J gene lost 6 bases, with 6 bases spanning the gap. CDR1 is SGHDN, CDR2 FVKESK, per germline. The CDR3 protein is CASSQDTAEQYF. The CDR3 DNA reads TGTGCCAGCAGCCAAGATACCGCCGAGCAGTACTTC.

The table lists this clone with many counts. This rearrangement joins TRBV7-9 to TRBJ2-2, with 13 bases that match TRBD2. With 6 bases clipped from V and 7 bases from J, the junction kept 8 bases outside the gene matches. Germline V gene data show CDR1 as SEHNR and CDR2 as FQNEAQ (reference sequence). The CDR3 consists of 16 residues. The CDR3 sequence: CASSRLAGGSSGELFF. The CDR3 nucleotides are TGTGCCAGCAGTCGACTAGCGGGAGGTTCGAGCGGGGAGCTGTTTTTT.

This clone was seen repeatedly, ten times or more. The V call is TRBV28, the J call TRBJ2-7, with 8 bases matching TRBD1. This CDR3 has 14 residues. CDR1 and CDR2 from the germline V gene are MDHEN and SYDVKM. The ends lost 4 bases at V and 3 bases at J; junction bases unmatched: 5. The CDR3 is CASSWRTGIYEQYF. The CDR3 DNA sequence: TGTGCCAGCAGTTGGCGGACAGGGATCTACGAGCAGTACTTC.

This clone was detected a few times. The J gene is TRBJ2-4, the V gene TRBV5-1; 9 positions match TRBD1. With 2 bases clipped from V and 6 bases from J, the junction kept 3 bases outside the gene matches. This CDR3 comprises 14 residues. Germline values: CDR1 SGHRS, CDR2 YFSETQ. The CDR3: CASSFGGQGNIQYF. The DNA for the CDR3 is TGCGCCAGCAGCTTCGGGGGACAGGGAAACATTCAGTACTTC.

The chain employs TRBV11-3 and TRBJ2-7, with TRBD1 identical over 8 bases. CDR3 length equals 14 residues. Germline assignment: CDR1 SGHNT and CDR2 YENEEA. The V segment lost 1 base and the J segment 2 bases; nucleotides outside the gene matches: 1. Here the CDR3 DNA reads TGTGCCAGCAGCTTAGGACAGGGGCCCTACGAGCAGTACTTC. It specifies CASSLGQGPYEQYF.

This clone has only a few counts. V usage is TRBV5-6 and J usage is TRBJ1-1; D is perhaps TRBD1 (6 bases). V was clipped by 0 bases and J by 0 bases, with 12 bases between them. The CDR3 is 16 residues long. The V gene's germline CDR1 is SGHDT and CDR2 YYEEEE. CDR3 coding DNA: TGTGCCAGCAGCTTGGGGACAGCGATCATGAACACTGAAGCTTTCTTT. As protein: CASSLGTAIMNTEAFF.

The chain couples TRBV5-1 to TRBJ2-7, with TRBD2 matching 11 bases. Germline CDR1 is SGHRS and CDR2 is YFSETQ. The CDR3 has 15 amino acids. V dropped 4 bases and J dropped 4; count of bases not matched to a gene: 7. CDR3 sequence (DNA): TGCGCCAGCAGCCCTTCAGGGACTAGCGGTTACGAGCAGTACTTC. Translated: CASSPSGTSGYEQYF.

This clone was seen just once. The sample holds other DNA sequences that translate to the same CDR3. The genes are TRBV5-1 and TRBJ2-7, with TRBD2 matching 7 bases. Per germline, CDR1 SGHRS and CDR2 YFSETQ. The V and J ends lost 0 bases and 9 bases, in that order; junction bases with no gene match: 9. The CDR3 length is 14 residues. In nucleotides, the CDR3 is TGCGCCAGCAGCTTGGACCGAAGCGGGGTGGGGCAGTACTTC. As protein: CASSLDRSGVGQYF. The variable domain in full, completed from reference TRBV5-1 and TRBJ2-7, reads KAGVTQTPRYLIKTRGQQVTLSCSPISGHRSVSWYQQTPGQGLQFLFEYFSETQRNKGNFPGRFSGRQFSNSRSEMNVSTLELGDSALYLCASSLDRSGVGQYFGPGTRLTVT.

In this sample, this clone turned up many times. The same CDR3 also results from other DNA sequences found in this sample. As DNA, the CDR3 is TGTGCCAGCAGCTTAGCCGGTTATGAGCAGTTCTTC. Encoded protein: CASSLAGYEQFF. This chain links TRBV7-2 with TRBJ2-1; no definite D call. The CDR3 length is 12 residues. Germline values: CDR1 SGHTA, CDR2 FQGNSA. V dropped 0 bases and J dropped 8 bases, with 5 bases sitting between them.

This clone turned up a few times. V is TRBV7-2 and J is TRBJ2-5, with TRBD2 matching over 8 bases. In germline, CDR1 is SGHTA, CDR2 FQGNSA. Trimming cost V 5 bases and J 1 base; bases outside gene matches: 18. This CDR3 comprises 19 residues. In DNA, the CDR3 is TGTGCCAGCAGCCAGAGCCCGGGGGTGGTAGCGGGACGCCAAGAGACCCAGTACTTC. Its translation is CASSQSPGVVAGRQETQYF. The full variable domain, its missing parts supplied by reference TRBV7-2 and TRBJ2-5, is GAGVSQSPSNKVTEKGKDVELRCDPISGHTALYWYRQSLGQGLEFLIYFQGNSAPDKSGLPSDRFSAERTGGSVSTLTIQRTQQEDSAVYLCASSQSPGVVAGRQETQYFGPGTRLLVL.

The chain has TRBV19 and TRBJ2-1, with unresolved D. Between the trimmed V and J ends, which lost 7 bases and 3 bases, there was a span of 4 bases. CDR3 size: 11 residues. Looked up from germline, CDR1 is LNHDA and CDR2 is SQIVND (reference sequence). The CDR3 sequence is CASTDYNEQFF. DNA of the CDR3: TGTGCCAGTACCGACTACAATGAGCAGTTCTTC.

A few counts support this clone. The chain has TRBV2 and TRBJ2-7; 7 bases map to TRBD1. The CDR3 has 12 residues. CDR1 SNHLY and CDR2 FYNNEI come from the germline V gene. CDR3 nucleotides: TGTGCCAGCAGTGTCTCTGGGGACAGTATCGGCGTC. Translation: CASSVSGDSIGV.

This chain uses TRBV18 with TRBJ2-2; D remains unclear. V was shortened by 1 base and J by 0 bases, with 9 bases between the two germline ends. Germline V gene data show CDR1 as KGHSH and CDR2 as LQKENI. This CDR3 comprises 16 residues. The CDR3 DNA follows: TGTGCCAGCTCACCACAATCCGCTGCGAACACCGGGGAGCTGTTTTTT. Translating gives CASSPQSAANTGELFF. Variable domain in full (rest from reference TRBV18 and TRBJ2-2): NAGVMQNPRHLVRRRGQEARLRCSPMKGHSHVYWYRQLPEEGLKFMVYLQKENIIDESGMPKERFSAEFPKEGPSILRIQQVVRGDSAAYFCASSPQSAANTGELFFGEGSRLTVL.

This clone was recorded a few times. V usage is TRBV6-5 and J usage is TRBJ1-3, with unresolved D. Trimming cost V 2 bases and J 2 bases, with 10 bases left between them. The CDR3 has 15 amino acids. Looked up from germline, CDR1 is MNHEY and CDR2 is SVGAGI. This CDR3 reads CASSYGWSTGNTIYF. Here the CDR3 DNA reads TGTGCCAGCAGTTACGGGTGGAGTACTGGAAACACCATATATTTT.

The DNA of the CDR3 is TGTGCCAGCAGCTCCTTTAAATCAGGCCTCCGTAGAGATACGCAGTATTTT. It is translated as CASSSFKSGLRRDTQYF. The chain joins TRBV7-2 to TRBJ2-3, with D unresolved. V dropped 4 bases and J dropped 5 bases, with 22 bases sitting between them. The CDR3 is made up of 17 amino acids. Germline values: CDR1 SGHTA, CDR2 FQGNSA. The whole variable domain, remainder taken from reference TRBV7-2 and TRBJ2-3, is GAGVSQSPSNKVTEKGKDVELRCDPISGHTALYWYRQSLGQGLEFLIYFQGNSAPDKSGLPSDRFSAERTGGSVSTLTIQRTQQEDSAVYLCASSSFKSGLRRDTQYFGPGTRLTVL.

The chain uses TRBV6-5 and TRBJ2-2, with unresolved D. Trimming cost V 0 bases and J 6 bases, with 8 bases left between them. Germline CDR1 MNHEY, CDR2 SVGAGI. The CDR3 spans 14 residues. CDR3 coding DNA: TGTGCCAGCAGTTACTCGTATGCGGCCGGGGAGCTGTTTTTT. Amino acid sequence: CASSYSYAAGELFF.

A few counts support this clone. The J gene is TRBJ2-4, the V gene TRBV6-5, with D tentatively TRBD2 (5 bases). The germline V gene encodes CDR1 MNHEY and CDR2 SVGAGI. The germline V and J ends were trimmed by 8 bases and 0 bases, with 14 bases remaining between them. The CDR3 extends over 15 amino acids. In DNA form, the CDR3 reads TGTGCCAGCGGACTTCGAGGTGAAGCCAAAAACATTCAGTACTTC. Amino acid sequence: CASGLRGEAKNIQYF.

This clone came up a few times. The chain joins TRBV5-1 to TRBJ2-7; no clear D gene. Trimming took 0 bases from V and 2 from J, leaving 9 bases between them. The CDR3 sequence is 14 residues long. In germline, CDR1 is SGHRS, CDR2 YFSETQ. The CDR3 DNA is TGCGCCAGCAGCTTGGGCCCAGAAGCCTACGAGCAGTACTTC. Translated, it gives CASSLGPEAYEQYF.

In this sample, this clone turned up many times. The genes are TRBV28 and TRBJ2-5; D remains ambiguous. Deletions cut 5 bases from V and 5 bases from J, with 9 bases between. This CDR3 region has 12 residues. The germline CDR1 and CDR2 sequences are MDHEN and SYDVKM. DNA for the CDR3: TGTGCCAGCAGTGGCGGTTGGGAGACCCAGTACTTC. Translation gives CASSGGWETQYF.

The chain joins TRBV28 to TRBJ1-4, with D tentatively TRBD1 (6 bases). With 11 bases removed from V and 2 bases from J, the gap between germline ends came to 18 bases. Germline V lookup: CDR1 MDHEN, CDR2 SYDVKM. The CDR3 covers 15 residues. The CDR3 DNA reads as TGTGCCTCCCAAGGAGGGGGGAATACTAATGAAAAACTGTTTTTT. Translation: CASQGGGNTNEKLFF.